This TCR beta chain derives from a study of post-analysis software for immune sequencing data. Study-level background: Patients with relapsing-remitting, secondary progressive and progressive-relapsing multiple sclerosis courses were all represented. Study-level findings and limits: Pronounced co-clustering by F measure was evident among identically batched samples. Significantly lower normalized Chao1 diversity was seen in multiple sclerosis patients than in controls. TRBV5-6, TRBV5-1 and TRBV20-1 were among roughly 5 TRBV segments more frequent in patients than controls.

Of note for this clonotype: Its antigen is not known.

This CDR3 is built from 12 residues. The V gene's germline CDR1 is DFQATT and CDR2 SNEGSKA (reference sequence). The V end lost 5 bases, the J end lost 4 bases, and 9 bases lay between the germline ends. The TCR beta cDNA libraries contained unique molecular identifiers. Input populations of roughly 1 to 11 million T cells gave rise to 500,000 to 600,000 cDNA molecules. MiXCR was run by TCRdb on the PCR reads, yielding one entry per CDR3 protein. The table has over 250,000 distinct CDR3 sequences, 35% to 40% seen once. This clonotype was obtained from a girl aged 10-17 years with multiple sclerosis. Sequenced: blood. V usage is TRBV20-1 and J usage is TRBJ1-5; D gene uncertain. DNA of the CDR3: TGCAGTGCTCAGCTTTCAAATCAGCCCCAGCATTTT. This sequence encodes CSAQLSNQPQHF.